These T cell receptor beta chains were read from a single sample in a study of blood T cell repertoires in COVID-19. Sequencing used immunoSEQ multiplex PCR; TCRdb keeps in-frame clones, though not all of them. The data hold roughly 53,000 clones, with around 86% observed a single time. Sequencing input: peripheral blood. The receptors derive from a woman aged 80 or over with COVID-19, enrolled during active disease. Both conserved end residues are part of each CDR3. D genes are given only for firm matches. Clone size, where shown, is once, few, many, or a class for clones that have expanded.

length	J	D	V	size	CDR3	DNA
13	TRBJ2-7	NA	TRBV28	NA	CASSLDGLYEQYF	TGTGCCAGCAGTTTGGACGGACTCTACGAGCAGTACTTC
15	TRBJ2-1	NA	TRBV19	NA	CASSPLGGSYNEQFF	TGTGCCAGTAGTCCCCTAGGTGGCTCCTACAATGAGCAGTTCTTC
14	TRBJ1-2	NA	TRBV27	NA	CASRERTAFYGYTF	TGTGCCAGCAGGGAACGGACAGCCTTCTATGGCTACACCTTC
14	TRBJ2-3	NA	TRBV10-3	NA	CAIKEWGLGDTQYF	TGTGCCATCAAAGAGTGGGGGCTTGGGGATACGCAGTATTTT
15	TRBJ1-6	NA	TRBV11-2	NA	CASSLGRAKNSPLHF	TGTGCCAGCAGCTTAGGCAGGGCCAAGAATTCACCCCTCCACTTT
13	TRBJ1-5	NA	TRBV28	NA	CASSPDPVQPQHF	TGTGCCAGCAGCCCCGATCCGGTTCAGCCCCAGCATTTT
14	TRBJ1-5	TRBD1	TRBV19	NA	CASSIVRGNQPQHF	TGTGCCAGTAGTATAGTCAGGGGGAATCAGCCCCAGCATTTT
19	TRBJ2-1	TRBD2	TRBV7-9	NA	CASSSLPGLAGTSYNEQFF	TGTGCCAGCAGCTCACTCCCGGGACTAGCGGGGACGTCCTACAATGAGCAGTTCTTC
15	TRBJ1-3	NA	TRBV27	once	CASSSRRYSGNTIYF	TGTGCCAGCAGTTCTAGACGGTACTCTGGAAACACCATATATTTT
16	TRBJ2-7	TRBD2	TRBV19	once	CASSSNHLAGGLEQYF	TGTGCCAGTAGTTCTAATCATCTAGCGGGGGGGCTTGAGCAGTACTTC
16	TRBJ2-2	TRBD2	TRBV18	NA	CASSPPSGTRPGELFF	TGTGCCAGCTCACCACCTAGCGGGACAAGACCCGGGGAGCTGTTTTTT
13	TRBJ1-2	NA	TRBV19	NA	CASSPRTEDGYTF	TGTGCCAGTAGTCCCCGGACAGAAGATGGCTACACCTTC
13	TRBJ1-2	TRBD1	TRBV7-2	NA	CASSSDRVLGYTF	TGTGCCAGCAGCTCTGACAGGGTTTTGGGCTACACCTTC
13	TRBJ1-2	NA	TRBV12-3/TRBV12-4	NA	CASSPIQGGGYTF	TGTGCCAGCAGTCCCATTCAAGGAGGTGGCTACACCTTC
15	TRBJ1-3	NA	TRBV4-1	NA	CASSETGVSGNTIYF	TGCGCCAGCAGCGAGACAGGCGTCTCTGGAAACACCATATATTTT
15	TRBJ1-3	NA	TRBV7-2	NA	CASSLEGPNGNTIYF	TGTGCCAGCAGCTTAGAGGGGCCGAATGGAAACACCATATATTTT
13	TRBJ2-3	TRBD1	TRBV18	NA	CASSKGQGDTQYF	TGTGCCAGCTCAAAGGGACAGGGCGATACGCAGTATTTT
15	TRBJ2-2	NA	TRBV19	NA	CASSMILAYTGELFF	TGTGCCAGTAGTATGATTCTAGCTTACACCGGGGAGCTGTTTTTT
13	TRBJ2-7	NA	TRBV6-5	few	CASRTQGRYEQYF	TGTGCCAGCAGGACCCAGGGGCGCTACGAGCAGTACTTC
15	TRBJ2-5	TRBD1	TRBV5-1	NA	CASSPGTGAGETQYF	TGCGCCAGCAGCCCAGGGACAGGGGCTGGAGAGACCCAGTACTTC
14	TRBJ1-2	TRBD1	TRBV29-1	NA	CSVEIAGQGGGYTF	TGCAGCGTTGAGATTGCGGGACAGGGCGGCGGCTACACCTTC
13	TRBJ2-7	TRBD1	TRBV30	NA	CAWSRNRGYEQYF	TGTGCCTGGAGTCGTAACAGGGGGTATGAGCAGTACTTC
11	TRBJ1-1	NA	TRBV12-3/TRBV12-4	NA	CASSLVSEAFF	TGTGCCAGCAGCCTCGTGAGTGAAGCTTTCTTT
15	TRBJ1-2	NA	TRBV4-1	NA	CASTRKMGPGAGYTF	TGCGCCAGCACCCGAAAGATGGGGCCAGGGGCTGGCTACACCTTC
11	TRBJ2-7	TRBD1	TRBV29-1	NA	CSAGTAYEQYF	TGCAGCGCAGGGACAGCCTACGAGCAGTACTTC
13	TRBJ1-4	NA	TRBV9	NA	CASSVATHEKLFF	TGTGCCAGCAGCGTCGCTACTCATGAAAAACTGTTTTTT
13	TRBJ1-1	NA	TRBV10-3	NA	CAISDPGDTEAFF	TGTGCCATCAGCGACCCCGGGGACACTGAAGCTTTCTTT
16	TRBJ2-2	NA	TRBV4-2	NA	CASSQGIAAYTGELFF	TGTGCCAGCAGCCAAGGGATAGCGGCTTACACCGGGGAGCTGTTTTTT
13	TRBJ1-2	NA	TRBV5-4	NA	CASTPLGTSRNTF	TGTGCCAGCACCCCCCTCGGGACAAGCAGAAACACCTTC
14	TRBJ1-5	NA	TRBV20-1	NA	CSASRTEGNQPQHF	TGCAGTGCTAGTAGGACAGAGGGCAATCAGCCCCAGCATTTT
13	TRBJ2-7	NA	TRBV12-3/TRBV12-4	NA	CASSLPPQYEQYF	TGTGCCAGCAGTTTACCCCCACAATACGAGCAGTACTTC
14	TRBJ1-1	TRBD1	TRBV7-9	NA	CASSGTGIRAEAFF	TGTGCCAGCAGCGGGACAGGGATTAGGGCTGAAGCTTTCTTT
14	TRBJ2-5	TRBD2	TRBV7-2	NA	CASSPRLAGETQYF	TGTGCCAGCAGCCCCCGACTAGCAGGCGAGACCCAGTACTTC
15	TRBJ1-2	NA	TRBV3-1/TRBV3-2	NA	CASSRLTAGSYGYTF	TGTGCCAGCAGCCGACTCACGGCGGGGAGCTATGGCTACACCTTC
12	TRBJ1-5	NA	TRBV19	once	CASKESNQPQHF	TGTGCCAGTAAGGAGAGCAATCAGCCCCAGCATTTT
19	TRBJ1-2	TRBD1	TRBV23-1	NA	CASSQSSNGTGGNHYGYTF	TGCGCCAGCAGTCAATCGTCCAATGGGACAGGCGGGAATCACTATGGCTACACCTTC
16	TRBJ2-3	TRBD2	TRBV11-2	NA	CASSSQTSGITDTQYF	TGTGCCAGCAGTTCTCAGACTAGCGGAATCACAGATACGCAGTATTTT
12	TRBJ2-7	NA	TRBV25-1	NA	CASSGEPLKQYF	TGTGCCAGCAGTGGAGAACCTCTCAAGCAGTACTTC
15	TRBJ2-7	NA	TRBV19	NA	CASRKMTVGSYEQYF	TGTGCCAGTAGGAAAATGACAGTAGGAAGCTACGAGCAGTACTTC
17	TRBJ2-2	TRBD1	TRBV6-6	NA	CASSRPLGQGGTGELFF	TGTGCCAGCAGCCGACCCCTCGGACAGGGGGGCACCGGGGAGCTGTTTTTT
15	TRBJ1-2	NA	TRBV5-1	NA	CASTLTGGINYGYTF	TGCGCCAGCACCCTCACGGGGGGTATTAACTATGGCTACACCTTC
16	TRBJ1-1	NA	TRBV27	NA	CASSKSPGVFGTEAFF	TGTGCCAGCAGTAAATCACCAGGGGTATTTGGCACTGAAGCTTTCTTT
14	TRBJ2-3	NA	TRBV6-2/TRBV6-3	NA	CASSYSAGKDTQYF	TGTGCCAGCAGTTATTCGGCAGGGAAGGATACGCAGTATTTT
11	TRBJ1-2	TRBD1	TRBV5-1	NA	CASSLQQGLTF	TGCGCCAGCAGCTTACAACAGGGGCTGACCTTC
15	TRBJ2-3	TRBD1	TRBV10-1	NA	CASSGTGGPVVTQYF	TGCGCCAGCAGTGGGACAGGGGGCCCGGTGGTTACGCAGTATTTT
14	TRBJ2-5	TRBD2	TRBV2	NA	CASKGSGGFGTQYF	TGTGCCAGCAAAGGTAGCGGGGGTTTCGGGACCCAGTACTTC
14	TRBJ2-1	TRBD2	TRBV24-1	NA	CATSAGGAGIAQFF	TGTGCCACCAGTGCCGGGGGGGCAGGTATAGCACAGTTCTTC
15	TRBJ1-1	TRBD1	TRBV18	once	CASSRTGVQNTEAFF	TGTGCCAGCTCACGCACAGGGGTTCAGAACACTGAAGCTTTCTTT
16	TRBJ1-4	NA	TRBV18	NA	CASSLRLGRINEKLFF	TGTGCCAGCTCACTCAGACTTGGGAGGATTAATGAAAAACTGTTTTTT
16	TRBJ2-1	TRBD2	TRBV28	NA	CASRPHSGSSYNEQFF	TGTGCCAGCAGACCCCATAGCGGGAGCTCCTACAATGAGCAGTTCTTC
13	TRBJ2-1	TRBD1	TRBV29-1	NA	CSVDRDWVNEQFF	TGCAGCGTGGACAGGGATTGGGTCAATGAGCAGTTCTTC
16	TRBJ1-4	NA	TRBV7-6	once	CASSLASTESNEKLFF	TGTGCCAGCAGCTTAGCGTCGACAGAATCTAATGAAAAACTGTTTTTT